This TCR beta chain was sequenced in a study of Graves' ophthalmopathy and Graves' hyperthyroidism. PBMCs came from approximately 10 ml of fresh peripheral blood. Trimming shortened V by 4 bases and J by 9 bases, and 10 bases separated the two germline ends. The CDR3 has 12 residues. Germline CDR1 and CDR2: LNHDA and SQIVND (reference sequence). Study-level findings and limits: For predicting ophthalmopathy progression, the model had nearly 71% sensitivity and 72% to 85% specificity.

Amplification of TCR beta CDR3 regions used RNA transcripts. First-round RT-PCR relied on HTBI primers, and a second-round multiplex PCR came next. Using its own MiXCR run on the multiplex PCR reads, TCRdb lists one record per CDR3 protein. This table has about half a million distinct CDR3 sequences, 14% appearing once. This clonotype was found many times. Antigen: not known. Sequenced: blood. The chain links TRBV19 to TRBJ1-5; D possibly corresponds to TRBD1 (6 bases). The clonotype originates from a young woman with Graves' ophthalmopathy. CDR3 coding DNA: TGTGCCAGTAGTACAGGGGTCCCGCCCCAGCATTTT. Protein sequence: CASSTGVPPQHF.